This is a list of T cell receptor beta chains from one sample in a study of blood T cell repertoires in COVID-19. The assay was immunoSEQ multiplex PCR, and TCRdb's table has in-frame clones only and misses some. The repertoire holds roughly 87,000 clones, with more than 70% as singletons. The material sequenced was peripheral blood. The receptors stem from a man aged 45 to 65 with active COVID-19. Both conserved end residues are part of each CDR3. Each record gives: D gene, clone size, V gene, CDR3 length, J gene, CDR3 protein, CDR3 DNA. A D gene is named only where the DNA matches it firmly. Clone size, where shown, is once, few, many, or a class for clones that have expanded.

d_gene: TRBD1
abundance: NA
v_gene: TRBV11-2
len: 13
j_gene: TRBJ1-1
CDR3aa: CASSRQGNTEAFF
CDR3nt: TGTGCCAGCAGCCGACAGGGGAACACTGAAGCTTTCTTT

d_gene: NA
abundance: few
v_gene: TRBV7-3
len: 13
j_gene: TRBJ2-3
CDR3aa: CASRTPPGNTQYF
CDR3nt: TGTGCCAGCAGAACCCCGCCCGGGAATACGCAGTATTTT

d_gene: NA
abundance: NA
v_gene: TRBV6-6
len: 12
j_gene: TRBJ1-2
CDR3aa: CASGWADYGYTF
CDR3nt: TGTGCCAGCGGGTGGGCCGACTATGGCTACACCTTC

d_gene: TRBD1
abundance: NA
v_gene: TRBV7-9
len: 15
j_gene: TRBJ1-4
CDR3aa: CASSYPGQGREKLFF
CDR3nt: TGTGCCAGCAGCTACCCGGGACAGGGTAGGGAAAAACTGTTTTTT

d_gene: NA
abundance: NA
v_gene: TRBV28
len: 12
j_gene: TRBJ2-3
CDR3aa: CASRVRTDTQYF
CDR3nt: TGTGCCAGCAGAGTACGGACAGATACGCAGTATTTT

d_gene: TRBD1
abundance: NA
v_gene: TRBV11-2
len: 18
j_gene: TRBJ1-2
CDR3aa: CASSPLRDRGPRSYGYTF
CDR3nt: TGTGCCAGCAGCCCCCTTAGGGACAGGGGCCCTAGGAGCTATGGCTACACCTTC

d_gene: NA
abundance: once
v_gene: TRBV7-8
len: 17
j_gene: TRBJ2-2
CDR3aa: CASSRRVSTPGTGELFF
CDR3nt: TGTGCCAGCAGCCGGCGGGTTTCTACCCCCGGCACCGGGGAGCTGTTTTTT

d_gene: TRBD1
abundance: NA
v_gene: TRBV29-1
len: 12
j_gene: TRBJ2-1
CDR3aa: CSGDRGRNEQFF
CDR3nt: TGCAGCGGTGACAGGGGGCGGAATGAGCAGTTCTTC

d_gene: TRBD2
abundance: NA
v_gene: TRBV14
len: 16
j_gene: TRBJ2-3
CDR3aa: CASSKLAGGPRDTQYF
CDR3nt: TGTGCCAGCAGCAAACTAGCGGGGGGGCCTAGGGATACGCAGTATTTT

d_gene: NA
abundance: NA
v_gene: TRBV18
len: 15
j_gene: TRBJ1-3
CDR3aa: CASSTAGGTGNTIYF
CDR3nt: TGTGCCAGCTCAACGGCGGGGGGAACTGGAAACACCATATATTTT

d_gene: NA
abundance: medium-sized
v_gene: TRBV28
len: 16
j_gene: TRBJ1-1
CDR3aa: CASSPPYSSLNTEAFF
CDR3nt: TGTGCCAGCAGTCCCCCCTACTCTTCGCTGAACACTGAAGCTTTCTTT

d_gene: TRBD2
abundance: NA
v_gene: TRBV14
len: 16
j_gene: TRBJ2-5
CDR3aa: CASSLKGGRTQETQYF
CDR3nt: TGTGCCAGCAGCCTCAAAGGCGGGAGGACCCAAGAGACCCAGTACTTC

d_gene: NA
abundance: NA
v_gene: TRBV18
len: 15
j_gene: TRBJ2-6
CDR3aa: CASSPGVTGANVLTF
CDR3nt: TGTGCCAGCTCACCCGGTGTTACTGGGGCCAACGTCCTGACTTTC

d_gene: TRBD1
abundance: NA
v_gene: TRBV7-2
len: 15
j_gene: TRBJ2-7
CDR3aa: CASSLHNVQGPEQYF
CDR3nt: TGTGCCAGCAGCTTACATAATGTACAGGGGCCCGAGCAGTACTTC

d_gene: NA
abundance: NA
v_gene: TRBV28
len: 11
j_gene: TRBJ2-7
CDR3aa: CASSSLYEQYF
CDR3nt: TGTGCCAGCAGCTCCCTCTACGAGCAGTACTTC

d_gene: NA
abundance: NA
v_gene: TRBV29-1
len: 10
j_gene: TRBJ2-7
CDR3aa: CSVYSYEQYF
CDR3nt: TGCAGCGTTTATAGCTACGAGCAGTACTTC

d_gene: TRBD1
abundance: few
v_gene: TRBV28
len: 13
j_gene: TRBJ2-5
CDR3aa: CATGTGAVETQYF
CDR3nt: TGTGCCACCGGGACAGGGGCTGTAGAGACCCAGTACTTC

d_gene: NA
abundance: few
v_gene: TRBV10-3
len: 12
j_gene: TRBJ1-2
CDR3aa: CAISELSRDYTF
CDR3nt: TGTGCCATCAGTGAACTGAGCCGGGACTACACCTTC

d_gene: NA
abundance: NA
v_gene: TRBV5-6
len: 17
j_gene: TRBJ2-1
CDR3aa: CASSLLGVPQLSGEQFF
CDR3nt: TGTGCCAGCAGCCTGCTCGGTGTTCCACAACTATCCGGTGAGCAGTTCTTC

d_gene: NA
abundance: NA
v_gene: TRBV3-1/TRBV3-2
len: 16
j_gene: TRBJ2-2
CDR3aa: CASTRAGQIFTGELFF
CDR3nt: TGTGCCAGCACCCGAGCCGGACAGATTTTCACCGGGGAGCTGTTTTTT

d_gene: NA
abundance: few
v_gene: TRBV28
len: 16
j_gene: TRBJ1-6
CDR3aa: CASSFVGSNYNSPLHF
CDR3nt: TGTGCCAGCAGTTTCGTGGGCAGTAACTATAATTCACCCCTCCACTTT

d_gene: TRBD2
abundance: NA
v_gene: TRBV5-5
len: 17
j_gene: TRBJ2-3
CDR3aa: CASSLARAGGSTDTQYF
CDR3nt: TGTGCCAGCAGCTTGGCGAGGGCGGGGGGGAGCACAGATACGCAGTATTTT

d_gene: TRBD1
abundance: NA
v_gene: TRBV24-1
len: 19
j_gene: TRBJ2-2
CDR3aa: CATSDLRSRDRGNTGELFF
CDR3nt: TGTGCCACCAGTGATTTACGTTCCCGGGACAGGGGTAACACCGGGGAGCTGTTTTTT

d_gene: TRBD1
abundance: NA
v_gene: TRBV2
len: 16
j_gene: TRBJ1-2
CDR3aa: CASSGNRQGANYGYTF
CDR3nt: TGTGCCAGCAGTGGGAACCGACAGGGGGCTAACTATGGCTACACCTTC

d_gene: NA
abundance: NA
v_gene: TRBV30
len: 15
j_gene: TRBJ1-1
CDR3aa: CAWRPLDGLNTEAFF
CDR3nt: TGTGCCTGGAGGCCCCTGGATGGGCTGAACACTGAAGCTTTCTTT

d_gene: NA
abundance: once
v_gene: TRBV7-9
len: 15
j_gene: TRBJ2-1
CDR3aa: CASSRGGSPGGEQFF
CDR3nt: TGTGCCAGCAGCCGAGGCGGGTCCCCCGGAGGTGAGCAGTTCTTC

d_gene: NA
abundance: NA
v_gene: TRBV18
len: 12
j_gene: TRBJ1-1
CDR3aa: CASSPMGLEAFF
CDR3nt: TGTGCCAGCTCACCAATGGGGCTTGAAGCTTTCTTT

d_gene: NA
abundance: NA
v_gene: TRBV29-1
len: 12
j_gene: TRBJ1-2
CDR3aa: CSVGGWGPGYTF
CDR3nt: TGCAGCGTTGGAGGCTGGGGGCCGGGCTACACCTTC

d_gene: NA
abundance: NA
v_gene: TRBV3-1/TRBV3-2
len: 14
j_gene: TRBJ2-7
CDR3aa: CASSQAPGTYEQYF
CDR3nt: TGTGCCAGCAGCCAAGCCCCGGGTACCTACGAGCAGTACTTC

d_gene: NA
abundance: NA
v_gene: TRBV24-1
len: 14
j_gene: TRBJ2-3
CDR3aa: CATSYWRQSDTQYF
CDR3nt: TGTGCCACCAGTTATTGGAGGCAGTCAGATACGCAGTATTTT

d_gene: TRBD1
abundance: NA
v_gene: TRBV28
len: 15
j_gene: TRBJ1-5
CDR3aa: CASNPTGATNQPQHF
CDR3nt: TGTGCCAGCAACCCGACAGGGGCGACTAATCAGCCCCAGCATTTT

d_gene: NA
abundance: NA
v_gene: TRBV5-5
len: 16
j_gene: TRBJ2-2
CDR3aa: CASSSPWDTNTGELFF
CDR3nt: TGTGCCAGCAGCTCGCCCTGGGACACGAACACCGGGGAGCTGTTTTTT

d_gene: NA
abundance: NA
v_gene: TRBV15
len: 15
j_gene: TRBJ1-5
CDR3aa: CATSRDKRGGQPQHF
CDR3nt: TGTGCCACCAGCAGAGACAAAAGGGGGGGTCAGCCCCAGCATTTT

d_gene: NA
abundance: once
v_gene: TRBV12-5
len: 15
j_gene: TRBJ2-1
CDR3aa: CASGFDPGVRNEQFF
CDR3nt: TGTGCTAGTGGTTTCGATCCGGGGGTCCGGAATGAGCAGTTCTTC

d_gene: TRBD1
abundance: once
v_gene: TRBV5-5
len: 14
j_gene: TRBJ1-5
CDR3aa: CASSRDRFNQPQHF
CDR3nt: TGTGCCAGCAGCAGGGACAGGTTTAATCAGCCCCAGCATTTT

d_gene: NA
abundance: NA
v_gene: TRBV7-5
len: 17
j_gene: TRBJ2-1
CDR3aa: CVRSSRLSPEQDNEQFF
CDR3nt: TGTGTCAGAAGCTCGCGACTCTCCCCCGAACAGGACAATGAGCAGTTCTTC

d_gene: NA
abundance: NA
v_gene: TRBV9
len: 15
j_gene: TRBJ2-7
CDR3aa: CASSVDGGSSYEQYF
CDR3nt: TGTGCCAGCAGCGTAGACGGCGGAAGCTCCTACGAGCAGTACTTC

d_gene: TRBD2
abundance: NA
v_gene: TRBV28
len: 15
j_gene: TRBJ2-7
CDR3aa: CASSSSGASSYEQYF
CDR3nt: TGTGCCAGCAGTTCAAGCGGGGCCTCCTCCTACGAGCAGTACTTC

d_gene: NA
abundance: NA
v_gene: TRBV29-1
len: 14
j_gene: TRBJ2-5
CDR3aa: CSVVPGQAKETQYF
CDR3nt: TGCAGCGTCGTCCCGGGACAAGCAAAAGAGACCCAGTACTTC

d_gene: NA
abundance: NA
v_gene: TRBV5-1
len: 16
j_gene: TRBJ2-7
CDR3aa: CASSLESGLEFHEQYF
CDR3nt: TGCGCCAGCAGCTTGGAATCAGGGTTAGAGTTCCACGAGCAGTACTTC

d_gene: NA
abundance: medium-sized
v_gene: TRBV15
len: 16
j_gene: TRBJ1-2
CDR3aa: CATSRDSRPARDGYTF
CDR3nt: TGTGCCACCAGCAGAGATTCGAGGCCGGCCCGGGATGGCTACACCTTC

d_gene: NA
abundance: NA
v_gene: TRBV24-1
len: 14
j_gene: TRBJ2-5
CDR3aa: CATSDFPGQETQYF
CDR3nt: TGTGCCACCAGTGATTTTCCGGGCCAAGAGACCCAGTACTTC

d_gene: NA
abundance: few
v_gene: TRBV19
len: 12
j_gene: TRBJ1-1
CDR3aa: CASAQLNTEAFF
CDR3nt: TGTGCCAGCGCTCAGTTGAACACTGAAGCTTTCTTT

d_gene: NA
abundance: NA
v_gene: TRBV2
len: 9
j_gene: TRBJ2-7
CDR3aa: CASSNEQYF
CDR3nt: TGTGCCAGCAGCAACGAGCAGTACTTC

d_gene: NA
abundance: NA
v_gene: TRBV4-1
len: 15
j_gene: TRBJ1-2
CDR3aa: CASSPSPPGTGGYTF
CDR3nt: TGCGCCAGCAGTCCAAGCCCCCCTGGAACGGGTGGCTACACCTTC

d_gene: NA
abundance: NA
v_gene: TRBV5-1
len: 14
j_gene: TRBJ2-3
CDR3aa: CASSTGQSTDTQYF
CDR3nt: TGCGCCAGCAGCACTGGACAGAGCACAGATACGCAGTATTTT

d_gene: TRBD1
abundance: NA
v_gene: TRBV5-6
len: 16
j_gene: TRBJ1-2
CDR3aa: CASSYRTGAVNYGYTF
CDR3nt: TGTGCCAGCAGCTACCGGACAGGGGCGGTTAACTATGGCTACACCTTC

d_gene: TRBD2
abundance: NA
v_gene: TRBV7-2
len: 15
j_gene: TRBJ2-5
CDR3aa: CASSLWGGGKETQYF
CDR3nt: TGTGCCAGCAGCTTATGGGGGGGAGGGAAGGAGACCCAGTACTTC

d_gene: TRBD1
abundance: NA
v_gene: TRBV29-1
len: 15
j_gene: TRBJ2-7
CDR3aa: CSVEDRGRGLNEQYF
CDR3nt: TGCAGCGTTGAAGATAGGGGCAGGGGGCTGAACGAGCAGTACTTC

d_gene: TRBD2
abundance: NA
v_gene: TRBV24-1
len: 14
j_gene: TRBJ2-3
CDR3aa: CATGTSGERNTQYF
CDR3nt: TGTGCCACCGGGACTAGCGGGGAGAGGAATACGCAGTATTTT

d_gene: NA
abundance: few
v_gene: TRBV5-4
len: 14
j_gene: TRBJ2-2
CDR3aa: CASRPGLNTGELFF
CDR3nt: TGTGCCAGCAGACCCGGACTAAACACCGGGGAGCTGTTTTTT

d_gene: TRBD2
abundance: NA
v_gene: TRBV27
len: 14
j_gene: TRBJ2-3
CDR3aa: CASKPGLAPHTQYF
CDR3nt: TGTGCCAGCAAGCCGGGACTAGCGCCTCATACGCAGTATTTT

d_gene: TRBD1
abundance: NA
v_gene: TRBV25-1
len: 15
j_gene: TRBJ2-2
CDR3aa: CASSTGARGTGELFF
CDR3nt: TGTGCCAGCAGTACAGGGGCTCGGGGCACCGGGGAGCTGTTTTTT

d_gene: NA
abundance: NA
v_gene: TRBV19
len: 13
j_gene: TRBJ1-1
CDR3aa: CASSLTGITEAFF
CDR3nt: TGTGCCAGTAGTTTAACAGGGATCACTGAAGCTTTCTTT

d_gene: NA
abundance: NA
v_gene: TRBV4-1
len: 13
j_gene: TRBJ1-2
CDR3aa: CASSQWGLGGYTF
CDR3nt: TGCGCCAGCAGCCAGTGGGGGCTAGGTGGCTACACCTTC

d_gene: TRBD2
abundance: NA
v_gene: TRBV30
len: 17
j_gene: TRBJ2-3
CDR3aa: CAWSPGTSGGSTDTQYF
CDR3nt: TGTGCCTGGAGTCCCGGGACTAGCGGGGGCAGCACAGATACGCAGTATTTT

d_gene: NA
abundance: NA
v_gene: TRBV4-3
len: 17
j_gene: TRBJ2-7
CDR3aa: CASSQFHGTGPSYEQYF
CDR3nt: TGCGCCAGCAGCCAATTTCACGGAACAGGGCCTTCCTACGAGCAGTACTTC

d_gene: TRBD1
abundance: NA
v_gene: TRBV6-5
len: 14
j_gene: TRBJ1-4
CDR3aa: CASSPDRVSEKLFF
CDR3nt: TGTGCCAGCAGCCCGGACAGGGTATCCGAAAAACTGTTTTTT